This paragraph covers one TCR beta chain sequence. The sample is drawn from a study of memory CD4+ T cells and cytomegalovirus serostatus. The wider study: Healthy Belgian adult donors included under ten CMV-positive and some 23 CMV-negative people.

Germline V gives CDR1 KGHSH, CDR2 LQKENI. V lost 3 bases to trimming and J lost 9 bases, with 12 bases between them. CDR3 size: 13 residues. The sort gate was single viable CD3+CD4+CD8-CD45RO+ cells for memory CD4+ T cells. Donors' CMV status reflects serum IgG against pp150, pp28, p38, p52. Total CD4+ T cells were enriched by CD4 positive selection. How the authors handled the data: After removing out-of-frame reads, 2 million to 2.5 million distinct TCRbeta sequences remained. Clones were sequenced by immunoSEQ multiplex PCR, and TCRdb holds only the in-frame ones, with some missing. That table is the source of V, J and clone size, and D and trimming were worked out from the DNA. The sample contains around 53,000 clones, 80% of which appear only once.

Input material: memory CD4+ T cells from blood. The receptor was derived from an adult in good health and CMV-seropositive. The rearrangement uses TRBV18 and TRBJ2-1, with D tentatively TRBD1 (6 bases). The CDR3 nucleotides are TGTGCCAGCTCACCTAGGGGCAGGGGTGAGCAGTTCTTC. Translation gives CASSPRGRGEQFF.